The next 8 T cell receptor beta chains were all read from a single sample in a study of tumor and adjacent non-tumor tissue in lung cancer (dated by TCRdb to the late 2010s). Bulk unsorted tissue served as the source for RNA extraction, and RNA quality was assessed using a NanoDrop ND-1000 and an Agilent 2100. Normal lung samples were distant non-tumor tissue taken more than 3 cm from the tumor edge. The method was multiplex PCR. Sequencer: Illumina HiSeq 2500. TCRbeta libraries were built by three rounds of nested PCR using primers (Table S4), following protocols modified from ARM-PCR. Through fastp at Q25 and MiXCR, TCRdb rebuilt clones from the public reads, retaining in-frame beta chains. Entries are consolidated by CDR3 protein sequence, retaining the most common genes and DNA. Recorded for this sample are 55,000 to 65,000 distinct CDR3 sequences; around two thirds of them occurred a single time. Clones ranked in the top ten supply less than 40% of the sample.

The specimen was distant non-tumor lung tissue. These receptors were obtained from a man aged 70 or older with non-small cell lung cancer.

Details on this clonotype: A read error may produce the germline difference seen at one junction end. J is TRBJ2-6 and V is TRBV11-2; TRBD2 matches at 8 bases. Germline V gene sequence: CDR1 SGHAT, CDR2 FQNNGV. The CDR3 contains 17 residues. The CDR3 protein is CLSSSRGGSSGANVLTF. The CDR3 DNA reads as TGTCTCAGCAGCTCCCGGGGGGGTAGCTCTGGGGCCAACGTCTTGACTTTC.

This clonotype was picked up many times. The chain has TRBV4-1 and TRBJ1-4; no clear D gene. V dropped 4 bases and J dropped 6 bases, with 12 bases sitting between them. The CDR3 has 14 residues. Looked up from germline, CDR1 is MGHRA and CDR2 is YSYEKL. In nucleotides, the CDR3 is TGCGCCAGCAGCCCAGGACCAACGGATGAAAAACTGTTTTTT. Translated, it gives CASSPGPTDEKLFF.

This clonotype occurred a few times. It may be a read error: a sequence one base away is much more abundant. V is TRBV6-5 and J is TRBJ2-1, with 8 bases aligning to TRBD2. Germline V gives CDR1 MNHEY, CDR2 SVGAGI. The CDR3 length is 14 residues. In DNA form, the CDR3 reads TGTGTCAGCAGGGAAGCGGGAGCCTACAATGAGCAGTTCTTC. Translated, it gives CVSREAGAYNEQFF.

This clonotype has a count of ten or more. The V and J genes are TRBV4-2 and TRBJ2-5; D remains unclear. CDR3 size: 15 residues. Germline V lookup: CDR1 LGHNA, CDR2 YNFKEQ. V shed 4 bases and J shed 4 bases, with 16 bases lying between them. The CDR3 spells CASSPGPEPPETQYF. The CDR3 nucleotides are TGTGCCAGCAGCCCCGGACCCGAACCCCCAGAGACCCAGTACTTC.

Notes on this clonotype: Germline is not matched at one junction end, which may reflect a read error. The chain is built from TRBV6-4 and TRBJ2-2; possible D gene TRBD2, 5 bases. This CDR3 is 14 amino acids long. The germline V gene encodes CDR1 MRHNA and CDR2 SNTAGT. CDR3 loop: CASKPGEHTGELCF. The CDR3 coding sequence is TGTGCCAGCAAGCCCGGGGAACACACCGGGGAGCTGTGTTTT.

Worth noting for this clonotype: Compared with germline, one end of the junction differs, possibly owing to a read error. The chain is built from TRBV5-5 and TRBJ2-1, with D possibly being TRBD1 (5 bases). Germline V gene data show CDR1 as SGHKS and CDR2 as YYEKEE (reference sequence). The CDR3 totals 14 residues. CDR3 amino acids: CASSGAASYDEQSF. The CDR3 DNA reads TGTGCCAGCAGCGGGGCGGCCAGCTACGATGAGCAGTCCTTC.

The gene calls are TRBV2 and TRBJ2-6, with no clear D. Germline loops: CDR1 SNHLY, CDR2 FYNNEI. This CDR3 spans 14 amino acids. V gave up 7 bases and J gave up 0 bases, with 7 bases separating them. The CDR3 coding sequence is TGTGCCAGCAAATTGTACTCTGGGGCCAACGTCCTGACTTTC. Amino acids: CASKLYSGANVLTF.

Only a few counts were recorded for this clonotype. CDR3 amino acids: CSARDSLGLEPHEQYF. The CDR3 region has the DNA TGCAGTGCTAGAGATTCCCTCGGACTGGAACCGCACGAGCAGTACTTC. V usage is TRBV20-1 and J usage is TRBJ2-7; tentative D call: TRBD2 (5 bases). Germline values: CDR1 DFQATT, CDR2 SNEGSKA (reference sequence). The V gene lost 0 bases and the J gene lost 5 bases, with 20 bases spanning the gap. This CDR3 contains 16 residues.